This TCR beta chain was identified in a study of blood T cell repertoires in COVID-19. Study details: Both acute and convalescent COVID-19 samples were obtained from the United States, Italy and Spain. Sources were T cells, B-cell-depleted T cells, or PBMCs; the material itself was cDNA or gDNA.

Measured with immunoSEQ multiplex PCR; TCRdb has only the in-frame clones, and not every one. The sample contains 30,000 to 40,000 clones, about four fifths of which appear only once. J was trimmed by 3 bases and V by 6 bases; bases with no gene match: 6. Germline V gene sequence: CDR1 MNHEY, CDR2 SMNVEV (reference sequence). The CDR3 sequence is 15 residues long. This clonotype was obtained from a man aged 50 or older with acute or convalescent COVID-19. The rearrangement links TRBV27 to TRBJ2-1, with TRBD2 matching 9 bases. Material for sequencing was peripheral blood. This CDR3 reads CASSGGGAVYNEQFF. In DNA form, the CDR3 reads TGTGCCAGCAGCGGCGGGGGGGCCGTCTACAATGAGCAGTTCTTC.